These 29 T cell receptor beta chains share one sample of origin, sequenced in a study of cytomegalovirus exposure and HLA in healthy donors. The PCR was carried out with 60 Vbeta primers and 13 Jbeta primers. This table comes from immunoSEQ multiplex PCR, and its TCRdb copy is limited to in-frame clones, with some not included. This table has approximately 150,000 clones, 71% appearing once. What was sequenced was PBMCs. The receptors were sampled from a woman in her 30s in good health and CMV-seronegative.

There are a few counts of this clone. The chain joins TRBV11-2 to TRBJ1-3; possible D gene TRBD1, 6 bases. The V and J ends lost 5 bases and 0 bases respectively, with 14 bases between them. The CDR3 totals 16 residues. The germline V gene encodes CDR1 SGHAT and CDR2 FQNNGV. The CDR3 nucleotides are TGTGCCAGCAGCCTCCTGGGACACCACTCTGGAAACACCATATATTTT. Protein: CASSLLGHHSGNTIYF. The complete variable domain, with remaining parts taken from reference TRBV11-2 and TRBJ1-3, reads EAGVAQSPRYKIIEKRQSVAFWCNPISGHATLYWYQQILGQGPKLLIQFQNNGVVDDSQLPKDRFSAERLKGVDSTLKIQPAKLEDSAVYLCASSLLGHHSGNTIYFGEGSWLTVV.

V and J are TRBV4-3 and TRBJ2-7; possibly TRBD1 for D (5 bases). The CDR3 covers 15 residues. Germline CDR1 is LGHNA and CDR2 is YSLEER. V lost 1 base, J lost 6 bases, and 16 bases lay in between. The CDR3 bases are TGCGCCAGCAGCCAAGGTAGGGGTATAGTTTCCGAGCAGTACTTC. As protein: CASSQGRGIVSEQYF.

By sample share, this clone is medium-sized. J is TRBJ2-1 and V is TRBV5-1; D perhaps matches TRBD2 (6 bases). This CDR3 has 14 amino acids. Germline V CDR1 and CDR2: SGHRS, YFSETQ. V was trimmed by 4 bases and J by 4 bases, leaving 12 bases between them. CDR3 region: CASSTSGGYNEQFF. As DNA, the CDR3 is TGCGCCAGCAGCACCTCCGGGGGTTACAATGAGCAGTTCTTC.

This chain joins TRBV7-7 and TRBJ1-3; 7 nucleotides align to TRBD1. CDR1 is SSHAT and CDR2 is FNYEAQ in the germline V gene (reference sequence). There are 15 residues in the CDR3. Trimming removed 6 bases from V and 4 bases from J; junction bases left unmatched: 9. The CDR3 DNA sequence: TGTGCCAGCAGTGCGAGACAGGGAACGGGAAACACCATATATTTT. This encodes CASSARQGTGNTIYF.

V is TRBV2 and J is TRBJ2-1; D is possibly TRBD2 (6 bases). V lost 5 bases, J lost 14 bases, and 22 bases lay in between. The CDR3 spans 14 residues. Germline V gene lookup returns CDR1 SNHLY and CDR2 FYNNEI. CDR3 DNA sequence: TGTGCCAGCAGTCGGGCAGTCTTTCGGGAGCTGAAGTTCTTC. This encodes CASSRAVFRELKFF. Together with reference TRBV2 and TRBJ2-1, the CDR3 gives the full variable domain: EPEVTQTPSHQVTQMGQEVILRCVPISNHLYFYWYRQILGQKVEFLVSFYNNEISEKSEIFDDQFSVERPDGSNFTLKIRSTKLEDSAMYFCASSRAVFRELKFFGPGTRLTVL.

This chain connects TRBV9 to TRBJ1-5; 7 bases map to TRBD1. Germline V gene data show CDR1 as SGDLS and CDR2 as YYNGEE. The junction had 4 bases not matched to a gene; V was cut back by 5 bases and J by 5 bases. There are 13 residues in the CDR3. The CDR3 loop reads CASSFTGDQPQHF. CDR3 DNA: TGTGCCAGCAGTTTTACAGGGGATCAGCCCCAGCATTTT.

V and J are TRBV6-1 and TRBJ1-4; possibly TRBD1 for D (5 bases). The CDR3 is 12 amino acids. V lost 9 bases and J lost 6, with 11 bases in between. CDR1 and CDR2 (germline): MNHNS, SASEGT. In DNA, the CDR3 is TGTGCCAGTCAGGGTAACGATGAAAAACTGTTTTTT. Its protein is CASQGNDEKLFF.

The rearrangement uses TRBV6-5 and TRBJ2-7; 10 positions agree with TRBD1. The ends lost 7 bases at V and 6 bases at J; junction bases unmatched: 12. CDR3 length: 15 residues. CDR1 is MNHEY and CDR2 is SVGAGI in the germline V gene. The CDR3 sequence: CASTQLGTGVIEQYF. CDR3 coding DNA: TGTGCCAGCACCCAGCTCGGGACAGGGGTAATCGAGCAGTACTTC.

The sample holds a few counts of this clone. The rearrangement links TRBV19 to TRBJ2-5; 8 positions match TRBD1. V lost 3 bases, J lost 4 bases, and 7 bases stayed unmatched. This CDR3 is 15 amino acids long. CDR1 is LNHDA, CDR2 SQIVND, per germline (reference sequence). The CDR3 sequence is CASSISGGRRETQYF. The DNA of the CDR3 is TGTGCCAGTAGTATTTCAGGGGGCAGGAGAGAGACCCAGTACTTC.

The V and J genes are TRBV6-1 and TRBJ1-5, with D hard to call. With 5 bases removed from V and 3 bases from J, the gap between germline ends came to 14 bases. The length of the CDR3 is 15 residues. Germline V gene lookup returns CDR1 MNHNS and CDR2 SASEGT. The CDR3 DNA is TGTGCCAGCAGTTTTCGGTCATTATACAATCAGCCCCAGCATTTT. Translating it yields CASSFRSLYNQPQHF.

The rearrangement uses TRBV5-1 and TRBJ1-1, with TRBD1 identical over 7 bases. The CDR3 spans 15 residues. With V trimmed by 4 bases and J by 0 bases, 6 bases remained unmatched. CDR1 and CDR2 (germline): SGHRS, YFSETQ. The CDR3 sequence is CASSGGGTVNTEAFF. For the CDR3, the DNA is TGCGCCAGCAGCGGCGGTGGGACAGTGAACACTGAAGCTTTCTTT.

The chain employs TRBV27 and TRBJ1-6; 7 bases match TRBD1. The junction had 4 bases not matched to a gene; V was cut back by 2 bases and J by 9 bases. The CDR3 totals 14 residues. Germline V gene lookup returns CDR1 MNHEY and CDR2 SMNVEV (reference sequence). The CDR3, as DNA: TGTGCCAGCAGTTTAGATAGGGGGCTTTCACCCCTCCACTTT. Residues: CASSLDRGLSPLHF.

The rearrangement links TRBV27 to TRBJ1-3; the match to TRBD1 covers 7 bases. The CDR3 covers 15 residues. CDR1 is MNHEY and CDR2 is SMNVEV in the germline V gene (reference sequence). The V gene end was trimmed by 5 bases and the J gene end by 4 bases; junction bases not matched to a gene: 8. Written as DNA, the CDR3 is TGTGCCAGCAGTATCAGGGGGACGAGAGGAAACACCATATATTTT. Protein product: CASSIRGTRGNTIYF.

The chain is built from TRBV19 and TRBJ2-3; 8 bases align to TRBD1. Unmatched junction bases numbered 4, after V lost 3 bases and J lost 2 bases. The germline V gene encodes CDR1 LNHDA and CDR2 SQIVND (reference sequence). The CDR3 length is 15 residues. The CDR3: CASSIQGAITDTQYF. CDR3 nucleotides: TGTGCCAGTAGTATTCAGGGGGCCATCACAGATACGCAGTATTTT.

A remark on this clone: Within the sample, other DNA sequences also encode this same CDR3. This sequence joins TRBV27 and TRBJ2-7, with a tentative D call TRBD2 (5 bases). This CDR3 region has 13 residues. V was clipped by 6 bases and J by 4 bases, with 13 bases between them. The germline V gene encodes CDR1 MNHEY and CDR2 SMNVEV (reference sequence). CDR3 region: CASSFARTYEQYF. The CDR3 coding sequence is TGTGCCAGCAGCTTTGCAAGGACTTACGAGCAGTACTTC.

This chain links TRBV19 with TRBJ1-1; D is perhaps TRBD1 (5 bases). Trimming stripped 7 bases from V and 5 bases from J, with 20 bases between. From germline, CDR1 is LNHDA and CDR2 SQIVND (reference sequence). The CDR3 extends over 15 amino acids. This chain's CDR3 is CASIPGGAGLTEAFF. CDR3 coding DNA: TGTGCCAGTATTCCCGGCGGGGCAGGGCTGACTGAAGCTTTCTTT.

CDR3 in amino acids: CAWSSQGRETQYF. As DNA, the CDR3 is TGTGCCTGGAGTTCACAGGGGAGGGAGACCCAGTACTTC. The chain recombines TRBV30 with TRBJ2-5, with D maybe TRBD1 (7 bases). This CDR3 comprises 13 residues. Germline lookup yields CDR1 GTSNPN and CDR2 SVGIG (reference sequence). Trimming cost V 2 bases and J 5 bases, with 12 bases left between them.

The J gene is TRBJ2-1, the V gene TRBV6-1, with unresolved D. This CDR3 contains 11 residues. Germline CDR1 reads MNHNS; CDR2 reads SASEGT. V shed 7 bases and J shed 2 bases, with 3 bases lying between them. The CDR3 reads CASTTYNEQFF. CDR3 in DNA: TGTGCCAGCACAACCTACAATGAGCAGTTCTTC.

This clone was seen once. The gene calls are TRBV7-9 and TRBJ1-4, with a tentative D call TRBD1 (5 bases). CDR1 SEHNR and CDR2 FQNEAQ come from the germline V gene (reference sequence). The ends were cut back, 3 bases at V and 7 bases at J, with 12 bases in the middle. This CDR3 has 14 amino acids. CDR3 nucleotides: TGTGCCAGCAGCTTTCTCAGGGAAGGTGAAAAACTGTTTTTT. Its protein product is CASSFLREGEKLFF.

The V call is TRBV7-9, the J call TRBJ1-2; D call uncertain. The CDR3 loop spans 13 amino acids. Per germline, CDR1 SEHNR and CDR2 FQNEAQ (reference sequence). The germline V and J ends were trimmed by 0 bases and 7 bases, with 9 bases remaining between them. The CDR3 DNA is TGTGCCAGCAGCTTAGCAGCCTTCTCTGGCTACACCTTC. It translates to CASSLAAFSGYTF.

The V gene is TRBV28, the J gene TRBJ2-5; perhaps TRBD2 as D (6 bases). The CDR3 length is 15 residues. Germline assignment: CDR1 MDHEN and CDR2 SYDVKM. The V end was cut by 2 bases, the J end by 5 bases, with 15 bases between. In DNA form, the CDR3 reads TGTGCCAGCAGTTTACAGGACCCGGGGAGGGAGACCCAGTACTTC. It yields the protein CASSLQDPGRETQYF.

This rearrangement joins TRBV4-1 to TRBJ2-5; TRBD2 agrees at 10 bases. CDR1 and CDR2 (germline): MGHRA, YSYEKL. The CDR3 totals 20 residues. Trimming removed 4 bases from V and 2 bases from J; junction bases left unmatched: 19. CDR3 in amino acids: CASSLRGLAGASGNQETQYF. The CDR3 DNA reads TGCGCCAGCAGCCTGAGAGGCCTAGCGGGGGCCTCGGGGAATCAAGAGACCCAGTACTTC.

V and J are TRBV4-1 and TRBJ2-7; 7 bases are a match to TRBD1. Germline V gene sequence: CDR1 MGHRA, CDR2 YSYEKL. Germline trimming cut 4 bases from V and 2 bases from J; bases unmatched to any gene: 5. The CDR3 length is 14 residues. This CDR3 is CASSLTGVAYEQYF. For the CDR3, the DNA is TGCGCCAGCAGCCTAACAGGGGTCGCCTACGAGCAGTACTTC.

The genes are TRBV12-5 and TRBJ1-1; 7 bases fit TRBD1. This CDR3 contains 15 residues. Germline V gene data show CDR1 as LGHNT and CDR2 as FRNRAP. The trim removed 7 bases at V and 1 base at J, leaving 9 bases unmatched. CDR3 amino acids: CASVDDRVRNTEAFF. CDR3 DNA sequence: TGTGCTAGTGTCGATGACAGGGTACGGAACACTGAAGCTTTCTTT.

This chain uses TRBV6-5 with TRBJ2-1; tentatively, D is TRBD2 (5 bases). Per germline, CDR1 MNHEY and CDR2 SVGAGI. The ends were cut back, 6 bases at V and 2 bases at J, with 11 bases in the middle. This CDR3 contains 14 residues. CDR3 loop: CASSETRTYNEQFF. CDR3 in DNA: TGTGCCAGCAGCGAAACTAGAACCTACAATGAGCAGTTCTTC.

Only a few counts were recorded for this clone. The chain joins TRBV7-3 to TRBJ2-5, with 8 bases lining up with TRBD2. The germline V gene has CDR1 SGHTA and CDR2 FQGTGA. The CDR3 runs 15 residues. Trimming at V came to 3 bases and at J to 2 bases, leaving 5 bases not matched to a gene. The CDR3 coding sequence is TGTGCCAGCAGCTTTAGGACTAGCACACAAGAGACCCAGTACTTC. Protein: CASSFRTSTQETQYF. The complete variable domain, with remaining parts taken from reference TRBV7-3 and TRBJ2-5, reads GAGVSQTPSNKVTEKGKYVELRCDPISGHTALYWYRQSLGQGPEFLIYFQGTGAADDSGLPNDRFFAVRPEGSVSTLKIQRTERGDSAVYLCASSFRTSTQETQYFGPGTRLLVL.

CDR3 bases: TGTGCCAGCAGTCTAGGGGCCTCCTACGAGCAGTACTTC. It specifies CASSLGASYEQYF. The V gene is TRBV6-5, the J gene TRBJ2-7; D possibly corresponds to TRBD1 (5 bases). This CDR3 contains 13 residues. Germline CDR1 and CDR2: MNHEY and SVGAGI. The ends were cut back, 5 bases at V and 0 bases at J, with 8 bases in the middle.

This chain connects TRBV7-8 to TRBJ2-5, with D perhaps TRBD2 (6 bases). Trimming removed 5 bases from V and 0 bases from J, with 16 bases in between. Germline CDR1 is SGHVS and CDR2 is FQNEAQ. The CDR3 runs 16 residues. The CDR3 sequence is CASSLLSRGYQETQYF. In DNA form, the CDR3 reads TGTGCCAGCAGCCTTCTGTCGCGGGGCTACCAAGAGACCCAGTACTTC.

The chain joins TRBV7-6 to TRBJ2-7; the match to TRBD2 covers 9 bases. This CDR3 spans 14 amino acids. After removal of 5 bases from V and 2 bases from J, the junction contained 4 bases not matched to a gene. CDR1 and CDR2 (germline): SGHVS, FNYEAQ. The CDR3 region has the DNA TGTGCCAGCAGCCCGCTAGCGGGGACCTACGAGCAGTACTTC. Translating gives CASSPLAGTYEQYF.